This T cell receptor (beta chain) was found in a study of T cells in Graves' hyperthyroidism and ophthalmopathy. This clonotype was recorded many times. In germline, CDR1 is LNHDA, CDR2 SQIVND (reference sequence). The CDR3 is made up of 11 amino acids. V was cut by 0 bases and J by 9 bases, with 5 bases left in between. RNA transcripts yielded amplified TCR beta CDR3 regions. The TCR CDR3 first-round RT-PCR relied on the HTBI primer set. TCRdb redid the calling of the multiplex PCR reads with MiXCR, one entry per CDR3 protein. This table holds roughly 700,000 distinct CDR3 sequences, roughly 32% found once. Diagnosing involved the use of clinical symptoms, serum thyroxine and TRAb, thyroid ultrasound and orbital computed tomography. Source material for PBMCs was less than 12 ml fresh peripheral blood.

The chain links TRBV19 to TRBJ1-1; D is unclear. Sequencing was done on a sample of blood. This receptor was identified in a woman in her thirties or forties with Graves' hyperthyroidism. CDR3 protein: CASSIDRKAFF. The CDR3 bases are TGTGCCAGTAGTATAGATCGAAAAGCTTTCTTT.